This T cell receptor (beta chain) was identified in a study of T cells in Graves' hyperthyroidism and ophthalmopathy. Study results and limitations: Ophthalmopathy was identified by the model a median 6.5 months ahead of onset.

RNA transcripts yielded amplified TCR beta CDR3 regions. The TCR CDR3 first-round RT-PCR relied on the HTBI primer set. TCRdb ran MiXCR on the multiplex PCR reads and lists one entry per CDR3 protein. The table has about 590,000 distinct CDR3 sequences, more than 13% seen once. On this clonotype itself: The antigen is undetermined.

The study left out patients who had uncontrolled infection, other autoimmune disease, pregnancy or lactation. Sequenced: blood. This clonotype was sampled from a woman aged 18-29 years with Graves' ophthalmopathy.

The CDR3 sequence: CASSDPGGRETQYF. CDR3 nucleotide sequence: TGTGCCAGCAGCGACCCGGGGGGGCGAGAGACCCAGTACTTC. J is TRBJ2-5 and V is TRBV7-3, with 8 bases identical to TRBD2. The germline V gene has CDR1 SGHTA and CDR2 FQGTGA. The CDR3 extends over 14 amino acids. V lost 5 bases and J lost 4; bases outside the gene matches: 6.